A single sample gave rise to the 16 T cell receptor beta chains below, sequenced in a study of early T cells in non-severe SARS-CoV-2 infection. A single record per CDR3 protein comes from TCRdb applying MiXCR to the 5' RACE reads. The sample lists more than 95,000 distinct CDR3 sequences; 15% to 20% were seen once. The material sequenced was whole blood. The source of these receptors is an adult who was a healthcare worker with PCR-confirmed SARS-CoV-2 infection or an uninfected control (not recorded which).

This clonotype was seen only a few times. The rearrangement uses TRBV6-1 and TRBJ2-1, with TRBD2 matching over 9 bases. The CDR3 has 15 residues. V lost 3 bases, J lost 5 bases, and 5 bases stayed unmatched. Germline CDR1 is MNHNS and CDR2 is SASEGT. CDR3 in amino acids: CASSEVLAGNNEQFF. CDR3 DNA: TGTGCCAGCAGTGAGGTTCTAGCGGGAAACAATGAGCAGTTCTTC.

The CDR3: CSASKRKGASDEQFF. The DNA for the CDR3 is TGCAGTGCTAGCAAGAGGAAGGGGGCGAGCGATGAGCAGTTCTTC. The chain couples TRBV20-1 to TRBJ2-1, with 7 bases identical to TRBD1. V lost 3 bases to trimming and J lost 8 bases; unmatched junction nucleotides: 13. Germline CDR1 is DFQATT and CDR2 is SNEGSKA (reference sequence). The CDR3 is 15 amino acids.

The V gene is TRBV12-3 or TRBV12-4, the J gene TRBJ1-6, with a weak D call TRBD1 (6 bases). The V and J ends lost 3 bases and 10 bases respectively, with 13 bases between them. This CDR3 has 14 amino acids. The CDR3 DNA follows: TGTGCCAGCAGTTTGACCTCCGGGGGCTCACCCCTCCACTTT. Protein sequence: CASSLTSGGSPLHF.

Many counts were recorded for this clonotype. The rearrangement uses TRBV24-1 and TRBJ2-2; 9 nucleotides agree with TRBD1. With 5 bases clipped from V and 6 bases from J, the junction kept 6 bases outside the gene matches. CDR1 KGHDR and CDR2 SFDVKD come from the germline V gene. The CDR3 spans 15 residues. CDR3 protein: CATSGDRAGSGELFF. For the CDR3, the DNA is TGTGCCACCAGTGGGGACAGGGCCGGGTCCGGGGAGCTGTTTTTT.

This clonotype was found many times. The chain links TRBV29-1 to TRBJ2-1, with a possible D match to TRBD2 (6 bases). The V gene lost 5 bases and the J gene lost 6 bases, with 14 bases spanning the gap. This CDR3 region has 13 residues. The germline gives CDR1 SQVTM, CDR2 ANQGSEA. CDR3 bases: TGCAGCGTTCGGCGGGACGCATCCAATGAGCAGTTCTTC. Residues: CSVRRDASNEQFF.

This clonotype was counted between two and nine times. The rearrangement uses TRBV28 and TRBJ2-3; 13 nucleotides match TRBD2. The length of the CDR3 is 16 residues. V shed 2 bases, J shed 6 bases, and the junction held 5 bases outside the gene matches. The germline V gene encodes CDR1 MDHEN and CDR2 SYDVKM. The CDR3 sequence: CASSLGTSGIIDTQYF. CDR3 DNA sequence: TGTGCCAGCAGTTTAGGGACTAGCGGGATAATTGATACGCAGTATTTT.

This clonotype turned up a few times. This chain uses TRBV10-3 with TRBJ2-1; TRBD2 matches 7 bases. CDR1 is ENHRY and CDR2 is SYGVKD in the germline V gene. V was clipped by 6 bases and J by 2 bases; unmatched bases: 7. The CDR3 sequence is 15 residues long. CDR3 amino acids: CAISQSSGAYNEQFF. The CDR3 DNA reads TGTGCCATCAGCCAATCTAGCGGCGCCTACAATGAGCAGTTCTTC.

The gene calls are TRBV2 and TRBJ2-7; 10 nucleotides align to TRBD2. Germline CDR1 reads SNHLY; CDR2 reads FYNNEI. The junction had 9 bases not matched to a gene; V was cut back by 5 bases and J by 2 bases. The CDR3 is 16 residues long. DNA of the CDR3: TGTGCCAGCAGTCACCATTCTAGCGGGGGAACCTACGAGCAGTACTTC. Protein sequence: CASSHHSSGGTYEQYF.

The chain carries TRBV6-1 and TRBJ1-1, with D unresolved. Trimming stripped 10 bases from V and 1 base from J, with 10 bases between. There are 12 residues in the CDR3. Germline CDR1 MNHNS, CDR2 SASEGT. As DNA, the CDR3 is TGTGCCATCTTCCCAGAGAACACTGAAGCTTTCTTT. Translation gives CAIFPENTEAFF.

The gene calls are TRBV6-2 or TRBV6-3 and TRBJ2-5; 10 bases align to TRBD1. The CDR3 covers 15 residues. CDR1 is MNHEY, CDR2 SVGEGT, per germline. V shed 4 bases, J shed 5 bases, and the junction held 7 bases outside the gene matches. The CDR3 DNA reads TGTGCCAGCAGTTCACGGGACAGGGGTCTGGAGACCCAGTACTTC. Protein product: CASSSRDRGLETQYF.

This clonotype was counted between two and nine times. J is TRBJ2-2 and V is TRBV19, with 8 bases fitting TRBD1. Trimming removed 4 bases from V and 7 bases from J; junction bases left unmatched: 5. CDR1 is LNHDA and CDR2 is SQIVND in the germline V gene (reference sequence). The CDR3 runs to 14 residues. As DNA, the CDR3 is TGTGCCAGTAGTAAGGACAGGGTGGGCGGGGAGCTGTTTTTT. Its translation is CASSKDRVGGELFF.

This clonotype was counted many times. The genes are TRBV6-2 or TRBV6-3 and TRBJ2-3; perhaps TRBD2 as D (5 bases). CDR1 is MNHEY, CDR2 SVGEGT, per germline. V was trimmed by 4 bases and J by 2 bases, leaving 13 bases between them. CDR3 length: 15 amino acids. DNA for the CDR3: TGTGCCAGCAGTTCAACCGGGATTCTCACAGATACGCAGTATTTT. Its translation: CASSSTGILTDTQYF.

This clonotype came up a few times. The chain recombines TRBV7-2 with TRBJ2-5; D gene ambiguous. Between the trimmed V and J ends, which lost 2 bases and 5 bases, there was a span of 12 bases. This CDR3 has 14 amino acids. CDR1 is SGHTA and CDR2 is FQGNSA in the germline V gene. Here the CDR3 reads CASSLSAQVETQYF. CDR3 coding DNA: TGTGCCAGCAGCTTATCGGCCCAAGTGGAGACCCAGTACTTC.

The CDR3 spells CASSYRDSSSYEQYF. CDR3 DNA sequence: TGTGCCAGCAGTTACCGGGACAGCTCATCCTACGAGCAGTACTTC. The J gene is TRBJ2-7, the V gene TRBV28, with 7 bases matching TRBD1. This CDR3 spans 15 amino acids. With V trimmed by 4 bases and J by 1 base, 7 bases remained unmatched. Germline V gives CDR1 MDHEN, CDR2 SYDVKM.

This chain connects TRBV7-2 to TRBJ1-1; D is perhaps TRBD1 (5 bases). Germline V gene lookup returns CDR1 SGHTA and CDR2 FQGNSA. Trimming removed 1 base from V and 10 bases from J, with 10 bases in between. The CDR3 contains 12 residues. CDR3 sequence reads: CASSLDGAPAFF. Written as DNA, the CDR3 is TGTGCCAGCAGCTTAGACGGGGCGCCAGCTTTCTTT. The full variable domain, completed using reference TRBV7-2 and TRBJ1-1, is GAGVSQSPSNKVTEKGKDVELRCDPISGHTALYWYRQSLGQGLEFLIYFQGNSAPDKSGLPSDRFSAERTGGSVSTLTIQRTQQEDSAVYLCASSLDGAPAFFGQGTRLTVV.

V usage is TRBV12-5 and J usage is TRBJ2-7; 11 bases are shared with TRBD2. From germline, CDR1 is LGHNT and CDR2 FRNRAP. This CDR3 spans 16 amino acids. The V gene end was trimmed by 5 bases and the J gene end by 0 bases; junction bases not matched to a gene: 6. The CDR3 bases are TGTGCTAGTGGTCCTCAACTAGCGGGGGTCTCCTACGAGCAGTACTTC. Translated, it gives CASGPQLAGVSYEQYF.